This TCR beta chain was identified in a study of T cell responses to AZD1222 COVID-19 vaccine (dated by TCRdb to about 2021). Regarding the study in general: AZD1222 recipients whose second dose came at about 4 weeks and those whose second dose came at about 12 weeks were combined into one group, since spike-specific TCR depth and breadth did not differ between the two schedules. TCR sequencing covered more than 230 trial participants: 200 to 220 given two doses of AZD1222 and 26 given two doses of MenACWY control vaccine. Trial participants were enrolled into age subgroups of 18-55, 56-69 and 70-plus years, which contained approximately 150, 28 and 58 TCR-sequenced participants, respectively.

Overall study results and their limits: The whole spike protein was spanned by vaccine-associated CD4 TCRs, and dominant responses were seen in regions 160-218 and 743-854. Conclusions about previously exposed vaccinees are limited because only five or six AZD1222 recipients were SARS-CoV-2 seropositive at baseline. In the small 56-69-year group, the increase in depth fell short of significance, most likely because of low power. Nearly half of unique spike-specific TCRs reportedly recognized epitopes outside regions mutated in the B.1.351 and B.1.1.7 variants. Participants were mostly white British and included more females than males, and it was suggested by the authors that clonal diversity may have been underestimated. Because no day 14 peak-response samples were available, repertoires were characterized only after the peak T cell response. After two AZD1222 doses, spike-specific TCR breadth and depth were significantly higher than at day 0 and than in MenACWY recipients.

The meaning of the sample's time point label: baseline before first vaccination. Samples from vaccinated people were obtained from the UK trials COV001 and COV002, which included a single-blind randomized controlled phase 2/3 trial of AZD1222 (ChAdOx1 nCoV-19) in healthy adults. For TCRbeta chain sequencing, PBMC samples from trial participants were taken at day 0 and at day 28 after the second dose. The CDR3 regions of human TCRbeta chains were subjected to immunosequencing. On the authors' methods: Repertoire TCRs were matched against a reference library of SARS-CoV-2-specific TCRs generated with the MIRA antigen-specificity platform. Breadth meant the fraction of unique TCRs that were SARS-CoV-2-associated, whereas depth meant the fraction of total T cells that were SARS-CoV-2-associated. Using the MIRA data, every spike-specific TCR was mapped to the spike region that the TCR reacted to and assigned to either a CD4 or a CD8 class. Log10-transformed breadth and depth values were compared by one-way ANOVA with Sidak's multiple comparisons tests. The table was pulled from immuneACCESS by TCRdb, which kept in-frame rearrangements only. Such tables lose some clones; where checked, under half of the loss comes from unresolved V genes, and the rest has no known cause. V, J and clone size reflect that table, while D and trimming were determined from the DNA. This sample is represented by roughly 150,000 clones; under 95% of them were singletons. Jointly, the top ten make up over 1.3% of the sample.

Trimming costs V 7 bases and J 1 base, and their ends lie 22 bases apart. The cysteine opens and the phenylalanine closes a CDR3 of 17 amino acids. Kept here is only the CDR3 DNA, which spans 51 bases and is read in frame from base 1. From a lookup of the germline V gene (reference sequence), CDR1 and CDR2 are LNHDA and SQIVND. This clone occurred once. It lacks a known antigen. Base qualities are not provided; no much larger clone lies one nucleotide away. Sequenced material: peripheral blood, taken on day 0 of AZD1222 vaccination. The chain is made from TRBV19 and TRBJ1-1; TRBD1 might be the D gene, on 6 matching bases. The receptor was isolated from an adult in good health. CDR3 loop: CASNALKGQTKNTEAFF. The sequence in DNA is TGTGCCAGTAACGCGCTCAAAGGACAGACAAAGAACACTGAAGCTTTCTTT.